These 21 T cell receptor beta chains originate from one sample sequenced in a study of patients and donors after allogeneic stem cell transplantation. TCRdb fed the RT-PCR reads into MiXCR, producing one record per CDR3 protein. The table has about 57,000 distinct CDR3 sequences, 13% seen once. The sequenced sample was blood, either unsorted or a sorted T cell fraction (not recorded which). Source of these receptors: a human donor who was either an allogeneic HSCT recipient or a stem cell or donor lymphocyte infusion donor (not recorded which). It is not recorded whose cells these are; they may come from a transplant donor.

CDR3 DNA: TGTGCCAGCAGCTTCGCAGTAGCGGGGTTCAATGAGCAGTTCTTC. This sequence encodes CASSFAVAGFNEQFF. The rearrangement links TRBV7-3 to TRBJ2-1, with 8 nucleotides matching TRBD2. V gave up 3 bases and J gave up 6 bases; unmatched junction bases: 7. From germline, CDR1 is SGHTA and CDR2 FQGTGA. The CDR3 runs to 15 residues.

In its sample, this clonotype was seen many times. The chain recombines TRBV5-1 with TRBJ1-4, with 8 bases aligning to TRBD1. In germline, CDR1 is SGHRS, CDR2 YFSETQ. The CDR3 is 17 amino acids. V lost 4 bases, J lost 7 bases, and 15 bases stayed unmatched. As DNA, the CDR3 is TGCGCCAGCAGCCCGGACGGACAGGGTCGTTACGGTGAAAAACTGTTTTTT. It is translated as CASSPDGQGRYGEKLFF.

The chain employs TRBV27 and TRBJ1-2, with 7 bases matching TRBD1. After removal of 5 bases from V and 3 bases from J, the junction contained 9 bases not matched to a gene. The length of the CDR3 is 15 residues. In germline, CDR1 is MNHEY, CDR2 SMNVEV (reference sequence). The CDR3 bases are TGTGCCAGCAGTACCTCCGGGACAGCGGACTATGGCTACACCTTC. It translates to CASSTSGTADYGYTF.

This chain uses TRBV3-1 with TRBJ2-7; no definite D call. Germline loops: CDR1 LGHDT, CDR2 YNNKEL (reference sequence). Between the trimmed V and J ends, which lost 4 bases and 0 bases, there was a span of 13 bases. This CDR3 has 15 residues. CDR3 in amino acids: CASSPRTRGSYEQYF. The CDR3 nucleotides are TGTGCCAGCAGCCCCCGGACGAGAGGCTCCTACGAGCAGTACTTC.

Here the CDR3 DNA reads TGTGCCATCAGTGAGTCGACAGACCTCATCTCCGGGGAGCTGTTTTTT. This translates into CAISESTDLISGELFF. The V gene is TRBV10-3, the J gene TRBJ2-2; D perhaps matches TRBD1 (5 bases). The CDR3 sequence is 16 residues long. Trimming took off 0 bases at V and 6 bases at J, with 14 bases between the two ends. Germline V gene data show CDR1 as ENHRY and CDR2 as SYGVKD.

The rearrangement uses TRBV5-1 and TRBJ2-7, with D unresolved. With 3 bases removed from V and 4 bases from J, the gap between germline ends came to 11 bases. This CDR3 has 13 amino acids. Germline lookup yields CDR1 SGHRS and CDR2 YFSETQ. Here the CDR3 DNA reads TGCGCCAGCAGCTCCGACATAGCTTACGAGCAGTACTTC. It is translated as CASSSDIAYEQYF.

This clonotype was detected only a few times. This chain uses TRBV27 with TRBJ2-1; TRBD2 agrees at 9 bases. This CDR3 contains 16 residues. Germline V lookup: CDR1 MNHEY, CDR2 SMNVEV (reference sequence). V lost 5 bases, J lost 11 bases, and 16 bases stayed unmatched. This CDR3 is CASSIQRGGRGLKQFF. CDR3 coding DNA: TGTGCCAGCAGTATTCAGAGGGGCGGGAGGGGCCTCAAGCAGTTCTTC.

The rearrangement uses TRBV10-3 and TRBJ2-7; 7 bases agree with TRBD1. The CDR3 has 14 amino acids. Germline assignment: CDR1 ENHRY and CDR2 SYGVKD. V was pared by 3 bases and J by 3 bases, with 5 bases of the junction left unmatched. CDR3 sequence (DNA): TGTGCCATCAGTGATGGACAGGTGAACTACGAGCAGTACTTC. Translating it yields CAISDGQVNYEQYF.

To note about this clonotype: Just one base apart from a much larger clone, this may be a read error. The genes are TRBV27 and TRBJ2-7, with D tentatively TRBD2 (7 bases). The germline V gene has CDR1 MNHEY and CDR2 SMNVEV (reference sequence). Trimming shortened V by 2 bases and J by 4 bases, and 15 bases separated the two germline ends. The CDR3 contains 15 residues. DNA for the CDR3: TGTGCCAGCAGTTTAACGGGGGGCCTTCCTTACGAGCAGTACTTC. Protein product: CASSLTGGLPYEQYF.

This clonotype was counted between two and nine times. The J gene is TRBJ2-1, the V gene TRBV10-3; D gene ambiguous. There are 14 residues in the CDR3. V gave up 8 bases and J gave up 6 bases, with 17 bases separating them. From germline, CDR1 is ENHRY and CDR2 SYGVKD. This chain's CDR3 is CAIGRVSAANEQFF. Written as DNA, the CDR3 is TGTGCCATCGGACGGGTCTCAGCCGCCAATGAGCAGTTCTTC.

The V gene is TRBV3-1, the J gene TRBJ1-5; D remains ambiguous. Trimming stripped 8 bases from V and 7 bases from J, with 18 bases between. The V gene's germline CDR1 is LGHDT and CDR2 YNNKEL (reference sequence). The CDR3 is 14 amino acids. CDR3 sequence reads: CASGPGGLKQPQHF. Here the CDR3 DNA reads TGTGCCAGCGGCCCGGGTGGGTTAAAACAGCCCCAGCATTTT.

The chain has TRBV10-3 and TRBJ1-1; D is unclear. Trimming stripped 0 bases from V and 0 bases from J, with 8 bases between. In germline, CDR1 is ENHRY, CDR2 SYGVKD. There are 15 residues in the CDR3. The CDR3 sequence is CAISESHSMNTEAFF. The CDR3 nucleotides read TGTGCCATCAGTGAGTCGCACAGCATGAACACTGAAGCTTTCTTT.

This clonotype was seen a handful of times. This chain links TRBV20-1 with TRBJ2-2, with D hard to call. Germline-derived CDR1 and CDR2 are DFQATT and SNEGSKA (reference sequence). V lost 0 bases and J lost 0, with 11 bases in between. This CDR3 is built from 16 residues. Here the CDR3 DNA reads TGCAGTGCTAGAGATGTAAGGGCTCCGAACACCGGGGAGCTGTTTTTT. It translates to CSARDVRAPNTGELFF.

V usage is TRBV24-1 and J usage is TRBJ2-4; 9 bases match TRBD2. CDR3 length: 15 residues. The ends lost 10 bases at V and 5 bases at J; junction bases unmatched: 11. The germline gives CDR1 KGHDR, CDR2 SFDVKD. In DNA, the CDR3 is TGTGCCACTAGCGGGGCTAGCGGGAATCAAAACATTCAGTACTTC. It specifies CATSGASGNQNIQYF.

This chain connects TRBV7-9 to TRBJ2-3; possibly TRBD2 for D (6 bases). Deletions cut 3 bases from V and 0 bases from J, with 10 bases between. Germline V gene lookup returns CDR1 SEHNR and CDR2 FQNEAQ (reference sequence). CDR3 length: 15 residues. CDR3 DNA: TGTGCCAGCAGCTTCCGGGAGCCGAGCACAGATACGCAGTATTTT. As protein: CASSFREPSTDTQYF.

Notes on this clonotype: Relative to the germline gene, one junction end is altered; a read error may explain this. The chain's CDR3 is CASSPARQGMMTGELFF. The CDR3 nucleotides are TGTGCTAGCAGCCCCGCCCGACAGGGGATGATGACCGGGGAGCTGTTTTTT. This chain connects TRBV7-7 to TRBJ2-2; 8 bases map to TRBD1. The CDR3 totals 17 residues. CDR1 is SSHAT, CDR2 FNYEAQ, per germline (reference sequence).

The chain has TRBV4-1 and TRBJ2-2, with D perhaps matching TRBD2 (5 bases). The germline V gene has CDR1 MGHRA and CDR2 YSYEKL. This CDR3 contains 13 residues. V gave up 4 bases and J gave up 6 bases, with 9 bases separating them. The CDR3: CASSLGGAGELFF. As DNA, the CDR3 is TGCGCCAGCAGCCTTGGAGGAGCCGGGGAGCTGTTTTTT.

This clonotype was picked up a small number of times. The chain uses TRBV4-2 and TRBJ1-2; maybe TRBD1 (6 bases). CDR1 is LGHNA, CDR2 YNFKEQ, per germline. The CDR3 has 14 amino acids. Trimming stripped 1 base from V and 3 bases from J, with 9 bases between. The CDR3 protein is CASSQAPGDYGYTF. The CDR3 bases are TGTGCCAGCAGCCAAGCGCCAGGGGACTATGGCTACACCTTC.

This clonotype occurred a few times. The chain joins TRBV5-1 to TRBJ2-1; TRBD1 matches at 9 bases. Losses at the gene ends were 2 bases for V and 7 bases for J; bases not matched to a gene: 7. The CDR3 consists of 15 residues. Germline V CDR1 and CDR2: SGHRS, YFSETQ. The CDR3 DNA sequence: TGCGCCAGCAGCTTCAGGACAGGGGTCTCTAATGAGCAGTTCTTC. The encoded protein is CASSFRTGVSNEQFF.

The V and J genes are TRBV15 and TRBJ1-4, with 8 bases lining up with TRBD1. V lost 2 bases to trimming and J lost 6 bases; unmatched junction nucleotides: 5. This CDR3 contains 15 residues. Germline loops: CDR1 LNHNV, CDR2 YYDKDF (reference sequence). The CDR3 bases are TGTGCCACCAGCAGATGGCCAGGGGGCGATGAAAAACTGTTTTTT. Its protein is CATSRWPGGDEKLFF.

This chain joins TRBV5-1 and TRBJ2-2; 11 nucleotides line up with TRBD1. The germline V gene has CDR1 SGHRS and CDR2 YFSETQ. Trimming took 2 bases from V and 7 from J; bases not matched to a gene: 10. The CDR3 sequence is 17 residues long. The CDR3 reads CASSFGVGQGANGELFF. Written as DNA, the CDR3 is TGCGCCAGCAGCTTCGGGGTAGGACAGGGGGCCAACGGGGAGCTGTTTTTT.